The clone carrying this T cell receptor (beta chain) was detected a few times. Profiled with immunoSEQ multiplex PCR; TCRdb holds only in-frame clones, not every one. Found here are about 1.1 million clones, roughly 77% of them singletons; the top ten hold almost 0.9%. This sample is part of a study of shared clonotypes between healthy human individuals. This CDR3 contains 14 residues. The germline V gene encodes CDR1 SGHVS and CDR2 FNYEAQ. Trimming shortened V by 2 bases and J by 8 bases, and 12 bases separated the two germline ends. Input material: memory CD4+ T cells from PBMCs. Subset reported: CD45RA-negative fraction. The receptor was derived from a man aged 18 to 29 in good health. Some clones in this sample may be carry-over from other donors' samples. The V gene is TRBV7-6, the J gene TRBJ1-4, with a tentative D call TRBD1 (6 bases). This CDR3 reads CASSLRPDSEKLFF. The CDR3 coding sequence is TGTGCCAGCAGCTTACGCCCGGACAGCGAAAAACTGTTTTTT.